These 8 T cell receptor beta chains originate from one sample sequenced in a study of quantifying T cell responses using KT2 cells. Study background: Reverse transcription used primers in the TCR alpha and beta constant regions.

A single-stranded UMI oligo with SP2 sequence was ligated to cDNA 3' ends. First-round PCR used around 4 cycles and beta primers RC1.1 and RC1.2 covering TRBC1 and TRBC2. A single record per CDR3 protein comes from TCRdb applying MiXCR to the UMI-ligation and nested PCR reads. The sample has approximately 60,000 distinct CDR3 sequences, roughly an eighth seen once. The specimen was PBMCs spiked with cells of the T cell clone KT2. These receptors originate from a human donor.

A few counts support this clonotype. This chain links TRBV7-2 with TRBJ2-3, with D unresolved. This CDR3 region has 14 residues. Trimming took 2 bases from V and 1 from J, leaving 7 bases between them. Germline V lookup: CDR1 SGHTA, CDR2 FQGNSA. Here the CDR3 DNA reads TGTGCCAGCAGCTTACGCCCCCGCACAGATACGCAGTATTTT. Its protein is CASSLRPRTDTQYF.

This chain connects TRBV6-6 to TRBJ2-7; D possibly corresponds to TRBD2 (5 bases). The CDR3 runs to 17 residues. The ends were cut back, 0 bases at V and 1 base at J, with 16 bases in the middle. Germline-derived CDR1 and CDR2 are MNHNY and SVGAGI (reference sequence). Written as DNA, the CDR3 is TGTGCCAGCAGTTACTCGTACCTAGCATCCTCATCCTACGAGCAGTACTTC. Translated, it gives CASSYSYLASSSYEQYF.

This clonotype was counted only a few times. The CDR3 sequence: CASSLALEDPGTDTQYF. The CDR3 DNA sequence: TGTGCCAGCAGCTTGGCTCTCGAGGACCCAGGCACAGATACGCAGTATTTT. The rearrangement uses TRBV13 and TRBJ2-3, with D hard to call. CDR1 PRHDT and CDR2 FYEKMQ come from the germline V gene (reference sequence). V lost 3 bases and J lost 1, with 17 bases in between. The CDR3 has 17 residues.

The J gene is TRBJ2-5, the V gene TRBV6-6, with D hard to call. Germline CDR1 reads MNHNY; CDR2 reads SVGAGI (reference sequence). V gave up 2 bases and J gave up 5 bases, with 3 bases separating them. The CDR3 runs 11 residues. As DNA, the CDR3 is TGTGCCAGCAGTTACGGGGAGACCCAGTACTTC. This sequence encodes CASSYGETQYF.

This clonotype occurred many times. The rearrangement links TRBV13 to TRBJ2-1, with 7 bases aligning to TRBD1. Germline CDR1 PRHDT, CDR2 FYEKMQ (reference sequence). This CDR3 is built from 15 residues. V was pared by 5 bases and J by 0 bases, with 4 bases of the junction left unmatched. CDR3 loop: CASSGTGDSYNEQFF. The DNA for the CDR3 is TGTGCCAGCAGCGGTACAGGGGACTCCTACAATGAGCAGTTCTTC. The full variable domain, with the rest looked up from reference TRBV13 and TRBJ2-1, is AAGVIQSPRHLIKEKRETATLKCYPIPRHDTVYWYQQGPGQDPQFLISFYEKMQSDKGSIPDRFSAQQFSDYHSELNMSSLELGDSALYFCASSGTGDSYNEQFFGPGTRLTVL.

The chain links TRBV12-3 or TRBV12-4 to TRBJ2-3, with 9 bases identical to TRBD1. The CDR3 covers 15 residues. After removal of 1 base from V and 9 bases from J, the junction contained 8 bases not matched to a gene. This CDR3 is CASSLGQGGGRTQYF. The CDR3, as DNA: TGTGCCAGCAGTTTAGGACAGGGGGGAGGGAGAACGCAGTATTTT.

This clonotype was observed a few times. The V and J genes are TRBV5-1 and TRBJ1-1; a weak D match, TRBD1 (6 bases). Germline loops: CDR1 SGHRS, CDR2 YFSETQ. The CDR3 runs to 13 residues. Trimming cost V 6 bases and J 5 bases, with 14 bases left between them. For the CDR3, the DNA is TGCGCCAGCATCCCGGAGGGGGGGACTGAAGCTTTCTTT. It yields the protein CASIPEGGTEAFF.

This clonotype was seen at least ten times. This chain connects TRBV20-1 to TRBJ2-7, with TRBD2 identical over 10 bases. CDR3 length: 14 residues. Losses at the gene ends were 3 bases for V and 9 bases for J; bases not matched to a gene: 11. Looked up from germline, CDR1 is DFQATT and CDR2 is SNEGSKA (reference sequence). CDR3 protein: CSASMGLASGGQYF. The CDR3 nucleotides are TGCAGTGCTAGTATGGGACTAGCGTCGGGAGGGCAGTACTTC.